This T cell receptor (beta chain) was retrieved from a study of blood T cell repertoires in COVID-19. At the level of the study: Some COVID-19 samples were acute and others convalescent; all came from the United States, Italy and Spain.

Repertoires were generated with immunoSEQ multiplex PCR, while TCRdb's copy carries only in-frame clones and drops some. The sample has 150,000 to 200,000 clones, 80% to 85% seen once. CDR3 size: 13 residues. CDR1 and CDR2 (germline): MDHEN, SYDVKM. V dropped 6 bases and J dropped 6; count of bases not matched to a gene: 7. Study members were between roughly 18 and 89 years old and lived in roughly 24 US regions. The clonotype was recovered from a woman aged 55-69 years who had recovered from COVID-19. The specimen was PBMCs or T cells enriched from blood (not recorded which). V usage is TRBV28 and J usage is TRBJ1-1; 7 positions agree with TRBD1. In DNA form, the CDR3 reads TGTGCCAGCAGCTACGGGACAGCCCCTGAAGCTTTCTTT. It codes for CASSYGTAPEAFF.